What follows are 24 T cell receptor beta chains derived from one specimen sequenced in a study of cytomegalovirus exposure and HLA in healthy donors (dated 2017 in TCRdb). Library generation was performed with the immunoSEQ multiplex PCR assay. A mixture of 60 forward primers for TCR Vbeta segments and 13 reverse primers for TCR Jbeta segments was used in the multiplex PCR. TCRdb provides this immuneACCESS table in a form limited to in-frame rearrangements. Some clones are lacking; in checked studies, under half of them reflect an unresolved V gene, and why the rest are absent is not known. This specimen's table enumerates 150,000 or so clones. About 2% of the sample comes from the top ten. Sequenced sample: PBMCs. The source is a woman under 30 in good health and CMV-seronegative.

The chain has TRBV5-4 and TRBJ1-1; possibly TRBD1 for D (5 bases). The CDR3 loop spans 14 amino acids. The germline gives CDR1 SGHNT, CDR2 YYREEE (reference sequence). V dropped 0 bases and J dropped 4 bases, with 10 bases sitting between them. The DNA for the CDR3 is TGTGCCAGCAGCTTGGCCATAGGGGCCACTGAAGCTTTCTTT. The encoded protein is CASSLAIGATEAFF.

The chain combines TRBV25-1 with TRBJ1-3; TRBD1 matches 8 bases. Germline CDR1 reads MGHDK; CDR2 reads SYGVNS. V dropped 2 bases and J dropped 0; count of bases not matched to a gene: 9. The CDR3 runs to 18 residues. CDR3 DNA sequence: TGTGCCAGCAGTGAAGCAGGGGGCTACTCCTTCTCTGGAAACACCATATATTTT. Translated: CASSEAGGYSFSGNTIYF.

This sequence joins TRBV10-3 and TRBJ2-2; 7 bases align to TRBD2. CDR1 is ENHRY, CDR2 SYGVKD, per germline. J lost 0 bases, V lost 0 bases, and 4 bases had no gene match. This CDR3 has 17 residues. The CDR3 DNA is TGTGCCATCAGTGAGTCAGGGAGCGGGACGAACACCGGGGAGCTGTTTTTT. Translation: CAISESGSGTNTGELFF.

This chain uses TRBV11-3 with TRBJ1-1; tentatively, D is TRBD1 (6 bases). Trimming pared 0 bases from V and 6 bases from J, leaving 11 bases between. Germline V CDR1 and CDR2: SGHNT, YENEEA. This CDR3 has 14 residues. The CDR3: CASSLDQGRAEAFF. DNA of the CDR3: TGTGCCAGCAGCTTAGATCAGGGGCGCGCTGAAGCTTTCTTT.

The chain couples TRBV7-9 to TRBJ2-1, with a tentative D call TRBD2 (6 bases). The length of the CDR3 is 12 residues. Trimming stripped 5 bases from V and 14 bases from J, with 16 bases between. Germline CDR1 and CDR2: SEHNR and FQNEAQ (reference sequence). In nucleotides, the CDR3 is TGTGCCAGCAGCCCCCGGACTATAGTGGAGTTCTTC. This gives the protein CASSPRTIVEFF.

The chain couples TRBV6-5 to TRBJ2-3; 7 bases are shared with TRBD1. V was clipped by 5 bases and J by 6 bases; unmatched bases: 2. The length of the CDR3 is 12 residues. The germline gives CDR1 MNHEY, CDR2 SVGAGI. The DNA for the CDR3 is TGTGCCAGCAGTAGGGGGCGGGATACGCAGTATTTT. Its translation: CASSRGRDTQYF.

The rearrangement links TRBV25-1 to TRBJ2-1; no firm D call. Deletions cut 7 bases from V and 9 bases from J, with 10 bases between. Germline assignment: CDR1 MGHDK and CDR2 SYGVNS. The CDR3 runs to 11 residues. The CDR3 is CASTLFGEQFF. The CDR3 DNA reads as TGTGCCAGCACCCTATTCGGTGAGCAGTTCTTC. Full variable domain (remainder filled in from reference TRBV25-1 and TRBJ2-1): EADIYQTPRYLVIGTGKKITLECSQTMGHDKMYWYQQDPGMELHLIHYSYGVNSTEKGDLSSESTVSRIRTEHFPLTLESARPSHTSQYLCASTLFGEQFFGPGTRLTVL.

The rearrangement uses TRBV19 and TRBJ1-1; 7 bases map to TRBD1. CDR1 and CDR2 from the germline V gene are LNHDA and SQIVND (reference sequence). Trimming at V came to 1 base and at J to 6 bases, leaving 5 bases not matched to a gene. The CDR3 consists of 14 residues. The CDR3 sequence: CASSIGGTAAEAFF. CDR3 DNA: TGTGCCAGTAGTATAGGAGGGACAGCGGCTGAAGCTTTCTTT.

The chain has TRBV9 and TRBJ2-3; 7 nucleotides align to TRBD2. The CDR3 sequence is 15 residues long. V lost 0 bases to trimming and J lost 7 bases; unmatched junction nucleotides: 8. From germline, CDR1 is SGDLS and CDR2 YYNGEE. CDR3 sequence reads: CASSVGGGVIYTQYF. CDR3 sequence (DNA): TGTGCCAGCAGCGTAGGCGGGGGTGTAATATATACGCAGTATTTT.

This chain links TRBV27 with TRBJ2-1, with 7 bases lining up with TRBD2. Germline V gene sequence: CDR1 MNHEY, CDR2 SMNVEV (reference sequence). The V segment lost 5 bases and the J segment 9 bases; nucleotides outside the gene matches: 7. The CDR3 runs 13 residues. DNA for the CDR3: TGTGCCAGCAGTCACAGCGGGGTAGGTGAGCAGTTCTTC. Its translation is CASSHSGVGEQFF.

The V and J genes are TRBV2 and TRBJ2-3, with D possibly TRBD2 on 6 matching bases. This CDR3 contains 16 residues. Germline CDR1 and CDR2: SNHLY and FYNNEI. Trimming removed 1 base from V and 0 bases from J, with 11 bases in between. CDR3 region: CASSEEAGKSTDTQYF. CDR3 nucleotide sequence: TGTGCCAGCAGTGAAGAGGCGGGAAAAAGCACAGATACGCAGTATTTT.

The V gene is TRBV7-2, the J gene TRBJ2-1; tentative D call: TRBD1 (6 bases). The CDR3 spans 13 residues. V was trimmed by 5 bases and J by 2 bases, leaving 7 bases between them. Germline CDR1 and CDR2: SGHTA and FQGNSA. DNA of the CDR3: TGTGCCAGCAGCGGGGACACCTACAATGAGCAGTTCTTC. Residues: CASSGDTYNEQFF.

The chain joins TRBV19 to TRBJ1-2, with TRBD1 as a possible D gene (6 bases). The CDR3 runs 14 residues. From germline, CDR1 is LNHDA and CDR2 SQIVND (reference sequence). V lost 3 bases and J 0 bases, leaving 8 bases between the germline ends. CDR3 in DNA: TGTGCCAGTAGTATCGGACAGACTAACTATGGCTACACCTTC. Residues: CASSIGQTNYGYTF.

The chain is built from TRBV5-4 and TRBJ1-2; 9 positions match TRBD1. This CDR3 contains 15 residues. With 4 bases clipped from V and 5 bases from J, the junction kept 9 bases outside the gene matches. The germline V gene encodes CDR1 SGHNT and CDR2 YYREEE (reference sequence). In nucleotides, the CDR3 is TGTGCCAGCAGCCGAAGGGACAGGGATAGATATGGCTACACCTTC. Translation: CASSRRDRDRYGYTF. The full variable domain, with the rest looked up from reference TRBV5-4 and TRBJ1-2, is ETGVTQSPTHLIKTRGQQVTLRCSSQSGHNTVSWYQQALGQGPQFIFQYYREEENGRGNFPPRFSGLQFPNYSSELNVNALELDDSALYLCASSRRDRDRYGYTFGSGTRLTVV.

The chain is built from TRBV5-4 and TRBJ2-1, with a weak D call TRBD1 (6 bases). Trimming left V 3 bases short and J 8 bases short, with 18 bases between. Looked up from germline, CDR1 is SGHNT and CDR2 is YYREEE (reference sequence). This CDR3 has 15 residues. CDR3 sequence (DNA): TGTGCCAGCAGCTCCGGGACACGATCGGCTTATGAGCAGTTCTTC. Translating it yields CASSSGTRSAYEQFF.

The chain carries TRBV7-9 and TRBJ1-5; D remains unclear. This CDR3 is 18 amino acids long. V was trimmed by 3 bases and J by 5 bases, leaving 23 bases between them. The V gene's germline CDR1 is SEHNR and CDR2 FQNEAQ (reference sequence). The CDR3 spells CASSFSPRESAIDQPQHF. In DNA, the CDR3 is TGTGCCAGCAGCTTCTCACCACGGGAGAGCGCAATCGATCAGCCCCAGCATTTT.

The chain employs TRBV19 and TRBJ1-2, with 7 bases aligning to TRBD1. Unmatched junction bases numbered 6, after V lost 4 bases and J lost 4 bases. The CDR3 sequence is 14 residues long. The germline V gene has CDR1 LNHDA and CDR2 SQIVND (reference sequence). The CDR3 coding sequence is TGTGCCAGTAGTACCCAACGACAGGGCTATGGCTACACCTTC. This sequence encodes CASSTQRQGYGYTF.

The gene calls are TRBV19 and TRBJ1-1; tentative D call: TRBD1 (5 bases). CDR3 length: 16 amino acids. Looked up from germline, CDR1 is LNHDA and CDR2 is SQIVND (reference sequence). V was pared by 5 bases and J by 3 bases, with 19 bases between. The CDR3 loop reads CASSQKAGRGYTEAFF. CDR3 DNA sequence: TGTGCCAGTAGTCAAAAGGCAGGGCGGGGGTACACTGAAGCTTTCTTT.

The chain couples TRBV6-1 to TRBJ1-5; unclear D gene. This CDR3 region has 13 residues. Germline CDR1 and CDR2: MNHNS and SASEGT. Trimming stripped 6 bases from V and 4 bases from J, with 10 bases between. Here the CDR3 DNA reads TGTGCCAGCAGCCCGGTCCCGAATCAGCCCCAGCATTTT. Translation gives CASSPVPNQPQHF.

The J gene is TRBJ2-3, the V gene TRBV19; D is perhaps TRBD2 (6 bases). Germline V lookup: CDR1 LNHDA, CDR2 SQIVND (reference sequence). V lost 5 bases and J 3 bases, leaving 12 bases between the germline ends. CDR3 length: 14 residues. The CDR3 here is CASSGGTHTDTQYF. CDR3 sequence (DNA): TGTGCCAGTAGTGGCGGGACCCATACAGATACGCAGTATTTT. Supplemented by reference TRBV19 and TRBJ2-3, the full variable domain reads DGGITQSPKYLFRKEGQNVTLSCEQNLNHDAMYWYRQDPGQGLRLIYYSQIVNDFQKGDIAEGYSVSREKKESFPLTVTSAQKNPTAFYLCASSGGTHTDTQYFGPGTRLTVL.

This chain links TRBV27 with TRBJ2-1; a weak D match, TRBD1 (5 bases). Germline CDR1 reads MNHEY; CDR2 reads SMNVEV (reference sequence). V gave up 8 bases and J gave up 2 bases, with 13 bases separating them. This CDR3 has 14 residues. The CDR3 DNA reads as TGTGCCAGCCGACCCGGCAGGGCCTACAATGAGCAGTTCTTC. Encoded protein: CASRPGRAYNEQFF.

CDR3 bases: TGTGCCAGCAGTTCCATCGACAGAGATCCGGACACTGAAGCTTTCTTT. Its translation: CASSSIDRDPDTEAFF. The V and J genes are TRBV27 and TRBJ1-1, with D perhaps matching TRBD1 (5 bases). Germline V gene lookup returns CDR1 MNHEY and CDR2 SMNVEV (reference sequence). Trimming removed 4 bases at V and 3 bases at J, with 18 bases between. The CDR3 sequence is 16 residues long.

The chain is built from TRBV5-1 and TRBJ2-7; 7 bases map to TRBD2. The CDR3 covers 15 residues. CDR1 and CDR2 (germline): SGHRS, YFSETQ. V shed 0 bases, J shed 3 bases, and the junction held 6 bases outside the gene matches. The CDR3 sequence is CASSLGGSGYYEQYF. The CDR3 nucleotides are TGCGCCAGCAGCTTGGGAGGTAGCGGGTACTACGAGCAGTACTTC. The full variable domain, in which reference TRBV5-1 and TRBJ2-7 provide the parts outside the CDR3, is KAGVTQTPRYLIKTRGQQVTLSCSPISGHRSVSWYQQTPGQGLQFLFEYFSETQRNKGNFPGRFSGRQFSNSRSEMNVSTLELGDSALYLCASSLGGSGYYEQYFGPGTRLTVT.

This chain uses TRBV30 with TRBJ1-5; no definite D call. Looked up from germline, CDR1 is GTSNPN and CDR2 is SVGIG (reference sequence). Trimming took off 1 base at V and 7 bases at J, with 11 bases between the two ends. This CDR3 comprises 13 residues. CDR3 sequence: CAWSEGGVQPQHF. DNA for the CDR3: TGTGCCTGGAGTGAAGGAGGTGTCCAGCCCCAGCATTTT.